The rows below give T cell receptor beta chains drawn from one sample of a study of technical replicates of blood from several donors. The protocol was immunoSEQ multiplex PCR, while the TCRdb copy is restricted to in-frame clones and leaves out a portion. The profile shows fewer than 80,000 clones, roughly 90% of them singletons. Material: PBMCs. Source of these receptors: a human donor in good health. Some clones in this sample may be carry-over from other donors' samples. Both conserved end residues are part of each CDR3. D genes are given only for firm matches. Clone sizes are given selectively: once, few, many, or a class where the clone is expanded.

NA NA TRBJ1-1 TRBV11-2 TGTGCCAGCAGCTTACGGGGTAATACTGAAGCTTTCTTT CASSLRGNTEAFF
NA NA TRBJ1-2 TRBV6-5 TGTGCCAGCAGTTACCCGGGGGGCTATGGCTACACCTTC CASSYPGGYGYTF
NA NA TRBJ1-2 TRBV11-3 TGTGCCAGCAGTAAGCGGGAGAGGGATGGCTACACCTTC CASSKRERDGYTF
TRBD2 NA TRBJ2-1 TRBV11-3 TGTGCCAGCAGCTCAAGGACTAGCGGGAGTCTCAATGAGCAGTTCTTC CASSSRTSGSLNEQFF
NA NA TRBJ2-2 TRBV23-1 TGCGCCAGCAGCCGGGGAAGGGACACCGGGGAGCTGTTTTTT CASSRGRDTGELFF
NA NA TRBJ1-1 TRBV2 TGTGCCGGGCGGGTGAACACTGAAGCTTTCTTT CAGRVNTEAFF
NA NA TRBJ1-5 TRBV5-1 TGCGCCAGCAGCTTGCGAGGGGGACATCAGCCCCAGCATTTT CASSLRGGHQPQHF
TRBD1 once TRBJ1-6 TRBV5-4 TGTGCCAGCAGCTTTGGGGACAGGGAATTAGGAGCACCCCTCCACTTT CASSFGDRELGAPLHF
NA NA TRBJ2-7 TRBV5-6 TGTGCCAGCAGCTTGCGCGGGACCTCCTACGAGCAGTACTTC CASSLRGTSYEQYF
NA NA TRBJ2-5 TRBV5-1 TGCGCCAGCAGCTTGTCGGGGTCAGAGACCCAGTACTTC CASSLSGSETQYF
NA NA TRBJ2-3 TRBV7-9 TGTGCCAGCAGCTTCGGGAGACAGGGTAGCACAGATACGCAGTATTTT CASSFGRQGSTDTQYF
NA NA TRBJ1-4 TRBV6-1 TGTGCCAGCAGTGAGTGGGCCGGGAGACTGTTTTTT CASSEWAGRLFF
TRBD2 NA TRBJ2-1 TRBV7-8 TGTGCCAGCAGCTTATTTAGCGGGCCCTACAATGAGCAGTTCTTC CASSLFSGPYNEQFF
NA NA TRBJ1-2 TRBV6-1 TGTGCCAGCAGTGTCAGGACAGAAATGGTTAACTATGGCTACACCTTC CASSVRTEMVNYGYTF
NA NA TRBJ2-7 TRBV7-9 TGTGCCAGCAGCTCCTCCCAGGAGCAGTACTTC CASSSSQEQYF
TRBD2 NA TRBJ2-1 TRBV4-3 TGCGCCAGCAGTAGCGGGAGCTCCTACAATGAGCAGTTCTTC CASSSGSSYNEQFF
NA NA TRBJ1-6 TRBV21-1 TGTGCCAGCAGCAAAGATCCAGGGAGCGGGCGATATGATTCACCCCTCCACTTT CASSKDPGSGRYDSPLHF
NA NA TRBJ1-5 TRBV30 TGTGCCTGGAGTGTGGGCTATGGCAATCAGCCCCAGCATTTT CAWSVGYGNQPQHF
TRBD1 NA TRBJ2-5 TRBV7-2 TGTGCCAGCAGCTTAGCCAGGGGGCTAAGCGGTCCGCAGGCGGAGACCCAGTACTTC CASSLARGLSGPQAETQYF
TRBD2 NA TRBJ2-7 TRBV10-3 TGTGCCATCAGTGATTGGGGACTAGCGGGAGGGTACGAGCAGTACTTC CAISDWGLAGGYEQYF
TRBD2 NA TRBJ2-7 TRBV6-4 TGTGCCAGCAGTGATGATCCCGGTAGCGGGGTCTACGAGCAGTACTTC CASSDDPGSGVYEQYF
TRBD2 NA TRBJ2-2 TRBV5-6 TGTGCCAGCAGAAAGGGACTAGCGGACACCGGGGAGCTGTTTTTT CASRKGLADTGELFF
NA NA TRBJ1-2 TRBV10-1 TGCGCCAGCAGTCTAGGGGGGGGGTTTCAACTCTATGGCTACACCTTC CASSLGGGFQLYGYTF
NA NA TRBJ2-2 TRBV10-2 TGCGCCAGCAGTGAGTCGTATCCGGGCGGGGAGCTGTTTTTT CASSESYPGGELFF
NA NA TRBJ1-1 TRBV2 TGTGCCAGCAGCGATTCGGGCACTGAAGCTTTCTTT CASSDSGTEAFF
TRBD2 NA TRBJ2-5 TRBV10-3 TGTGCCATAAGAAAGGGACTAGTCGTTGAGACCCAGTACTTC CAIRKGLVVETQYF
NA NA TRBJ1-2 TRBV5-6 TGTGCCAGCAGCCCGGGAGGGACCTATGGCTACACCTTC CASSPGGTYGYTF
NA NA TRBJ1-1 TRBV7-2 TGTGCCAGCAGCCGGGGGGAGGGGCGGACTGAAGCTTTCTTT CASSRGEGRTEAFF
TRBD2 NA TRBJ2-1 TRBV30 TGTGCCTTCCGTAAGAGCGGGATTTACAATGAGCAGTTCTTC CAFRKSGIYNEQFF
NA NA TRBJ2-5 TRBV29-1 TGCAGCGGAAGACGGGGTGGAGAGACCCAGTACTTC CSGRRGGETQYF
TRBD1 NA TRBJ2-3 TRBV9 TGTGCCAGCAGCGCCCGGACAGGGGACGGTGATACGCAGTATTTT CASSARTGDGDTQYF
TRBD1 NA TRBJ1-1 TRBV6-5 TGTGCCAGCAGTTACGCGGGACAGAAGAACACTGAAGCTTTCTTT CASSYAGQKNTEAFF
NA once TRBJ2-1 TRBV18 TGTGCCAGCTCCCTCGCCGGGAGTACCTACAATGAGCAGTTCTTC CASSLAGSTYNEQFF
NA NA TRBJ2-7 TRBV7-2 TGTGCCAGCAGCTTCGGGGGAGGCCCGGGATACGAGCAGTACTTC CASSFGGGPGYEQYF
NA once TRBJ2-2 TRBV19 TGTGCCAGTAGTATCCCTTCAGGGGGGGAGCTGTTTTTT CASSIPSGGELFF
NA NA TRBJ1-5 TRBV19 TGTGCCAGTAGTATAGTACCCCGGGGGCCCCAGCATTTT CASSIVPRGPQHF
TRBD2 NA TRBJ2-7 TRBV6-5 TGTGCCAGCGCGCAAACCGGGACTAGCGACGAGCAGTACTTC CASAQTGTSDEQYF
NA once TRBJ2-5 TRBV11-2 TGTGCCAGCAGCGTGATTCGGGGGGCCCAAGAGACCCAGTACTTC CASSVIRGAQETQYF
NA NA TRBJ1-2 TRBV11-2 TGTGCCAGCAGCTTAGGGGGAGGGCGGGGCTATGGCTACACCTTC CASSLGGGRGYGYTF
NA once TRBJ2-7 TRBV6-1 TGTGCCAGCGGGGTGGGGAGTATCTACGAGCAGTACTTC CASGVGSIYEQYF
NA NA TRBJ1-1 TRBV6-6 TGTGCCAGCAGCCGACAGGTGAACACTGAAGCTTTCTTT CASSRQVNTEAFF
TRBD2 NA TRBJ2-5 TRBV12-5 TGTGCTAGTGGTCCCAGCGGACTAGACATCTCAGAGACCCAGTACTTC CASGPSGLDISETQYF
NA once TRBJ2-3 TRBV7-8 TGTGCCAGCAGCTTAGAAGTGGGGCGGGGCTTGCAGTATTTT CASSLEVGRGLQYF
NA NA TRBJ1-3 TRBV9 TGTGCCAGCAGCCCCCACCGGGACACCGACTCTGGAAACACCATATATTTT CASSPHRDTDSGNTIYF
NA NA TRBJ1-1 TRBV30 TGTGCCTGGAGTGTAATAAACACTGAAGCTTTCTTT CAWSVINTEAFF
NA NA TRBJ2-5 TRBV11-1 TGTGCCAGCAGCTCCCGGGGAGGCAGTGGTGAGACCCAGTACTTC CASSSRGGSGETQYF
NA NA TRBJ1-2 TRBV29-1 TGCAGCGCTACGGGGGTGCGTGGCTACACCTTC CSATGVRGYTF
NA NA TRBJ2-6 TRBV19 TGTGCCAGTCTCTCTGGGGCCAACGTCCTGACTTTC CASLSGANVLTF
TRBD1 NA TRBJ1-4 TRBV9 TGTGCCAGCAGCGTAGGGAGACAGGGGGAATATTCTACAACTAATGAAAAACTGTTTTTT CASSVGRQGEYSTTNEKLFF
TRBD1 NA TRBJ1-2 TRBV5-6 TGTGCCAGCAGCACCGCGGACAGGGGGCTCGGCGGCTACACCTTC CASSTADRGLGGYTF
NA NA TRBJ2-7 TRBV5-4 TGTGCCAGCAGCGGAGGCCAGAGGTGGGGCTCCTACGAGCAGTACTTC CASSGGQRWGSYEQYF
NA NA TRBJ1-4 TRBV11-1 TGTGCCAGCAGCTTCAGGGAAACGTCTTCAGAACTGTTTTTT CASSFRETSSELFF
NA NA TRBJ1-6 TRBV13 TGTGCCAGCAGCTTACTTGGGGCCGGGGGAGGTACTAATTCACCCCTCCACTTT CASSLLGAGGGTNSPLHF
TRBD1 NA TRBJ2-1 TRBV15 TGTGCCACCAGCGAGGGACAGGGTTCCTACAATGAGCAGTTCTTC CATSEGQGSYNEQFF
TRBD2 NA TRBJ2-1 TRBV7-8 TGTGCCAGCAGCTTAGGACTAGCCCAATTGCACAATGAGCAGTTCTTC CASSLGLAQLHNEQFF
TRBD2 medium-sized TRBJ2-1 TRBV5-1 TGCGCCAGCAGCCCGGCGGGAGGGTACAATGAGCAGTTCTTC CASSPAGGYNEQFF
NA NA TRBJ1-1 TRBV4-1 TGCGCCAGCAGCCAAGGGGGGCATGACACTGAAGCTTTCTTT CASSQGGHDTEAFF
TRBD1 once TRBJ1-4 TRBV6-5 TGTGCCAGCAGTTTCCCGACAGGGGGCAAGCGTAAGAAACTGTTTTTT CASSFPTGGKRKKLFF
NA NA TRBJ2-3 TRBV4-1 TGCGCCAGCAGCCAAGCCCAAACCGGGGGCACAGATACGCAGTATTTT CASSQAQTGGTDTQYF
NA NA TRBJ2-7 TRBV5-6 TGTGCCAGCAGCTTGGTCCCGGGAGCCCCGGAAGAGCAGTACTTC CASSLVPGAPEEQYF